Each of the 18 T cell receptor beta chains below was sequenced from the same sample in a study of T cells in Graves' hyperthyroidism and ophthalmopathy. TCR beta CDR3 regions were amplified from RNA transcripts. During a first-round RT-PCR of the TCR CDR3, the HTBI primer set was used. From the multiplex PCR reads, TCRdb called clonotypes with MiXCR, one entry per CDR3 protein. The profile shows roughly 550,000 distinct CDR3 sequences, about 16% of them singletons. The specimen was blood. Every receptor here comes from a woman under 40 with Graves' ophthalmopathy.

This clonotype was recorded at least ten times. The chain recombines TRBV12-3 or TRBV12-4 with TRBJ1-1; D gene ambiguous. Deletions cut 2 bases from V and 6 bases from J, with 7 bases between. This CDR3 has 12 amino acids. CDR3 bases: TGTGCCAGCAGTTTATCGTTAGCTGAAGCTTTCTTT. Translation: CASSLSLAEAFF.

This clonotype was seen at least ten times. The CDR3 region is CASSLTSGRDEFF. The CDR3 DNA sequence: TGTGCCAGCAGTTTAACTAGCGGGAGAGACGAGTTCTTC. V and J are TRBV12-3 or TRBV12-4 and TRBJ2-1; 11 nucleotides align to TRBD2. The ends lost 2 bases at V and 14 bases at J; junction bases unmatched: 5. The CDR3 covers 13 residues.

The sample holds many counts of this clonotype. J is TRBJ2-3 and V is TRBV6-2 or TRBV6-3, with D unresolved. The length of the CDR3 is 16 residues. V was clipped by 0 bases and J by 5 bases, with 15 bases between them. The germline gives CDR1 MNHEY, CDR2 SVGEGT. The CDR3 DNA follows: TGTGCCAGCAGTTACTCGATAGGTCGATCGGGAGATACGCAGTATTTT. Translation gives CASSYSIGRSGDTQYF.

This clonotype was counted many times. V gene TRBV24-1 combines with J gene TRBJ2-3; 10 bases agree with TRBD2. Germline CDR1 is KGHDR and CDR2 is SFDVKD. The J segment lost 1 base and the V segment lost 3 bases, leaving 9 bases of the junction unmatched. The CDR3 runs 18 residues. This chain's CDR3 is CATSDPDPGTSGTDTQYF. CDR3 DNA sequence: TGTGCCACCAGTGATCCTGACCCCGGGACTAGCGGCACAGATACGCAGTATTTT.

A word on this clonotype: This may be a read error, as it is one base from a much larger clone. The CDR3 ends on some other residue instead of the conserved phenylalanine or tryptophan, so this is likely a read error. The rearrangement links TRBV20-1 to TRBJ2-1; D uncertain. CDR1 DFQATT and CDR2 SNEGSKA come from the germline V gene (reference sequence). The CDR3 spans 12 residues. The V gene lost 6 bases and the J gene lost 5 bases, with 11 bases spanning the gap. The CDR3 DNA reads TGCAGTGCCATTACACCGCACAATGAGCAGTTCCTC. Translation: CSAITPHNEQFL.

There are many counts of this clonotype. CDR3 sequence (DNA): TGTGCCAGCAGTGGCCGGGTCACGAGAGAGCAGTACTTC. It translates to CASSGRVTREQYF. The chain recombines TRBV7-9 with TRBJ2-7; D is ambiguous. Trimming left V 6 bases short and J 7 bases short, with 16 bases between. The CDR3 extends over 13 amino acids. Germline V gene sequence: CDR1 SEHNR, CDR2 FQNEAQ (reference sequence).

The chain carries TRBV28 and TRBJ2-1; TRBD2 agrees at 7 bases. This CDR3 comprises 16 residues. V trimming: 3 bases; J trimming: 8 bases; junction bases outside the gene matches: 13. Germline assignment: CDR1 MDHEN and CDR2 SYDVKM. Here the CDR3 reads CASSFTGLGNSYEQFF. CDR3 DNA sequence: TGTGCCAGCAGTTTCACCGGACTAGGTAATAGCTATGAGCAGTTCTTC.

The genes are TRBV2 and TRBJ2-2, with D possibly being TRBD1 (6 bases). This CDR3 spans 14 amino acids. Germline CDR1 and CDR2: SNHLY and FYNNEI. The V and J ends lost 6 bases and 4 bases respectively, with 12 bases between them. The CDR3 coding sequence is TGTGCCAGCAGGAACAGGGTTTCCACCGGGGAGCTGTTTTTT. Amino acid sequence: CASRNRVSTGELFF.

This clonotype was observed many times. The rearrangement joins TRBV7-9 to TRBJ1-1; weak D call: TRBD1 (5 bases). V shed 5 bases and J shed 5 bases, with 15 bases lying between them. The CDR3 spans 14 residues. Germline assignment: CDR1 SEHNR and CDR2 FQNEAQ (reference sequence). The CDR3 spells CASSPSGGTTEAFF. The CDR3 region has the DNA TGTGCCAGCAGCCCGTCGGGGGGAACAACTGAAGCTTTCTTT. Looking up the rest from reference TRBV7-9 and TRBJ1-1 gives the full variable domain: DTGVSQNPRHKITKRGQNVTFRCDPISEHNRLYWYRQTLGQGPEFLTYFQNEAQLEKSRLLSDRFSAERPKGSFSTLEIQRTEQGDSAMYLCASSPSGGTTEAFFGQGTRLTVV.

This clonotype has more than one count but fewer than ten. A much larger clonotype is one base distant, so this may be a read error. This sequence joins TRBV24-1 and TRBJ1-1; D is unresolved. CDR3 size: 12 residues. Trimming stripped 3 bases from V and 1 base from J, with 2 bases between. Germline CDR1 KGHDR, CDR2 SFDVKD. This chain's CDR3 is CATSDQNTEAFF. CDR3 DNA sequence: TGTGCCACCAGTGATCAGAACACTGAAGCTTTCTTT.

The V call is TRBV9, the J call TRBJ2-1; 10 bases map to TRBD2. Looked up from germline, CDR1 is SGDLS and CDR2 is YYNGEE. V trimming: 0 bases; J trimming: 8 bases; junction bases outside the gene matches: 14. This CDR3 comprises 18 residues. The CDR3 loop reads CASSVGPSGSMSKDEQFF. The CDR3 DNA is TGTGCCAGCAGCGTAGGCCCTAGCGGGAGTATGTCTAAAGATGAGCAGTTCTTC.

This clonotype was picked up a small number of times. The CDR3 loop is CASRHGGTGANVLTF. CDR3 sequence (DNA): TGTGCCAGCAGACATGGAGGTACTGGGGCCAACGTCCTGACTTTC. V usage is TRBV7-3 and J usage is TRBJ2-6, with D possibly being TRBD2 (5 bases). Trimming left V 6 bases short and J 2 bases short, with 11 bases between. CDR1 and CDR2 (germline): SGHTA, FQGTGA. This CDR3 spans 15 amino acids. The full variable domain, rest sourced from reference TRBV7-3 and TRBJ2-6, is GAGVSQTPSNKVTEKGKYVELRCDPISGHTALYWYRQSLGQGPEFLIYFQGTGAADDSGLPNDRFFAVRPEGSVSTLKIQRTERGDSAVYLCASRHGGTGANVLTFGAGSRLTVL.

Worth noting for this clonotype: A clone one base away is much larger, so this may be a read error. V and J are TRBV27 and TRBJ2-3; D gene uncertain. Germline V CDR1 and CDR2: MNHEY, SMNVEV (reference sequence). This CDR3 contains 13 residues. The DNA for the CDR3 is TGTGCCAACAGTTTATCTGTGGGAGATACGCAGTATTTT. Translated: CANSLSVGDTQYF.

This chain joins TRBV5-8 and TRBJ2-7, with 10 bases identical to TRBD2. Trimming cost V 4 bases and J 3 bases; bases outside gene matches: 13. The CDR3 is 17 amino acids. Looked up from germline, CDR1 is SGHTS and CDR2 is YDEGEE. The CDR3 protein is CASSPVFSGRRDYEQYF. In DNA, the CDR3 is TGTGCCAGCAGCCCTGTTTTTAGCGGGAGGAGGGACTACGAGCAGTACTTC. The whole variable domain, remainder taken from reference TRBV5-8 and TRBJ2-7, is EAGVTQSPTHLIKTRGQQATLRCSPISGHTSVYWYQQALGLGLQFLLWYDEGEERNRGNFPPRFSGRQFPNYSSELNVNALELEDSALYLCASSPVFSGRRDYEQYFGPGTRLTVT.

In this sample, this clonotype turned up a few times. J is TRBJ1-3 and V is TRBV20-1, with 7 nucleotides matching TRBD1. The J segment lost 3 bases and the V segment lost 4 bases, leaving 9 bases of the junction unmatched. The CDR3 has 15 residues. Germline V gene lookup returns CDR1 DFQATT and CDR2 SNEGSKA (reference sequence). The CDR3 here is CSATGTVVYGNTIYF. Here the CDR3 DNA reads TGCAGTGCTACCGGGACAGTAGTGTATGGAAACACCATATATTTT.

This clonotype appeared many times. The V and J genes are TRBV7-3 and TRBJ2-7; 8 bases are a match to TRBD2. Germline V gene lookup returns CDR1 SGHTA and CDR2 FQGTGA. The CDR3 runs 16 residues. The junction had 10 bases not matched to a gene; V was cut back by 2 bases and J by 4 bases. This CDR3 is CASSLSGGAVKYEQYF. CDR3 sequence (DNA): TGTGCCAGCAGCTTATCCGGGGGGGCGGTGAAGTACGAGCAGTACTTC.

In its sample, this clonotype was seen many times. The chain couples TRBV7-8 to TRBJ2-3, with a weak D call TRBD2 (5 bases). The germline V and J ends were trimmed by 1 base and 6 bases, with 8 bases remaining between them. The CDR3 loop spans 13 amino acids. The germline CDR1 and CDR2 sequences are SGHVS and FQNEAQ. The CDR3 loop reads CASSLGDYDTQYF. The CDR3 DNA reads TGTGCCAGCAGCTTAGGCGACTATGATACGCAGTATTTT. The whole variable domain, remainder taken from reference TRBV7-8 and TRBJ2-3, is GAGVSQSPRYKVAKRGQDVALRCDPISGHVSLFWYQQALGQGPEFLTYFQNEAQLDKSGLPSDRFFAERPEGSVSTLKIQRTQQEDSAVYLCASSLGDYDTQYFGPGTRLTVL.

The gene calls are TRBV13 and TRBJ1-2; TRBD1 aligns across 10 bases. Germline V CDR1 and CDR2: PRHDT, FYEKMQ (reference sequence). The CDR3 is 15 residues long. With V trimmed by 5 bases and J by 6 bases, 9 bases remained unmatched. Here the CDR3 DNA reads TGTGCCAGCAGCCGAGACAGGGGGCGCTCAGATGGCTACACCTTC. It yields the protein CASSRDRGRSDGYTF. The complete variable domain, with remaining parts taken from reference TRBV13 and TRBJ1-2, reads AAGVIQSPRHLIKEKRETATLKCYPIPRHDTVYWYQQGPGQDPQFLISFYEKMQSDKGSIPDRFSAQQFSDYHSELNMSSLELGDSALYFCASSRDRGRSDGYTFGSGTRLTVV.